The 7 T cell receptor beta chains reported below all come from one sample, sequenced in a study of cytomegalovirus exposure and HLA in healthy donors (dated by TCRdb to about 2017). The receptor library was made with the immunoSEQ multiplex PCR assay. For the multiplex PCR, a mixture combining 60 forward primers for TCR Vbeta segments and 13 reverse primers for TCR Jbeta segments was used. Held by TCRdb, this immuneACCESS table contains in-frame sequences only and omits some clones. Under half of the omission traces to an unresolved V gene where checked; the cause of the rest is unknown. This sample comprises about 200,000 clones, about 72% of them detected only once. 3% to 4% of the sample comes from the top ten. Sample: PBMCs. These receptors were collected from a male donor in good health and CMV-seronegative.

This clone was counted a few times. The chain is built from TRBV19 and TRBJ2-7, with 8 positions matching TRBD1. The V gene end was trimmed by 5 bases and the J gene end by 7 bases; junction bases not matched to a gene: 13. Germline V gene data show CDR1 as LNHDA and CDR2 as SQIVND (reference sequence). The CDR3 runs 15 residues. The DNA for the CDR3 is TGTGCCAGTAGTGCGCAACAGGGGGAATTGAGGGAGCAGTACTTC. The encoded protein is CASSAQQGELREQYF.

The chain is built from TRBV18 and TRBJ2-7; D is possibly TRBD2 (6 bases). Germline V lookup: CDR1 KGHSH, CDR2 LQKENI. This CDR3 spans 14 amino acids. V was trimmed by 6 bases and J by 1 base, leaving 13 bases between them. Here the CDR3 reads CASSRDFVSYEQYF. CDR3 coding DNA: TGTGCCAGCTCGCGGGACTTCGTATCCTACGAGCAGTACTTC.

V is TRBV9 and J is TRBJ2-1, with TRBD2 identical over 8 bases. J gave up 2 bases and V 0 bases, and 10 bases lay outside the gene matches. The CDR3 consists of 18 residues. The germline V gene has CDR1 SGDLS and CDR2 YYNGEE. The CDR3: CASSVEGLGTGAYNEQFF. DNA of the CDR3: TGTGCCAGCAGCGTAGAGGGACTAGGAACGGGGGCCTACAATGAGCAGTTCTTC.

V usage is TRBV28 and J usage is TRBJ2-3; a possible D gene is TRBD1 (5 bases). Germline CDR1 reads MDHEN; CDR2 reads SYDVKM. There are 13 residues in the CDR3. V was shortened by 11 bases and J by 0 bases, with 12 bases between the two germline ends. CDR3 nucleotides: TGTGCCTCAAGGGCAGGGAGCACAGATACGCAGTATTTT. Encoded protein: CASRAGSTDTQYF.

The V and J genes are TRBV7-9 and TRBJ2-2; 14 nucleotides match TRBD2. The CDR3 sequence is 16 residues long. The junction had 2 bases not matched to a gene; V was cut back by 4 bases and J by 4 bases. CDR1 and CDR2 (germline): SEHNR, FQNEAQ (reference sequence). CDR3 coding DNA: TGTGCCAGCAGCTCCGGACTAGCGGGAGGCACCGGGGAGCTGTTTTTT. It specifies CASSSGLAGGTGELFF.

The J gene is TRBJ2-7, the V gene TRBV7-9, with 11 bases identical to TRBD2. Looked up from germline, CDR1 is SEHNR and CDR2 is FQNEAQ (reference sequence). The V and J ends lost 7 bases and 1 base, in that order; junction bases with no gene match: 6. The CDR3 is 15 residues long. CDR3 nucleotides: TGTGCCAGCAAGCCCTGGACTAGCGGGTCCTACGAGCAGTACTTC. It codes for CASKPWTSGSYEQYF. Using reference TRBV7-9 and TRBJ2-7 for the parts outside the CDR3, the full variable domain is DTGVSQNPRHKITKRGQNVTFRCDPISEHNRLYWYRQTLGQGPEFLTYFQNEAQLEKSRLLSDRFSAERPKGSFSTLEIQRTEQGDSAMYLCASKPWTSGSYEQYFGPGTRLTVT.

The chain has TRBV21-1 and TRBJ2-7; the table names TRBD1, a call not compared with the DNA. TRBV21-1 is designated a pseudogene. The CDR3 length is 18 residues. The CDR3 bases are TGTGCCAGCAGCAAATATCCTAAAGGGGAACAGGGTCGCAACGAGCAGTACTTC. Translated, it gives CASSKYPKGEQGRNEQYF.